Listed below are T cell receptor beta chains from one sample, sequenced in a study of blood T cells in healthy people across ages. One entry per CDR3 protein results from TCRdb running MiXCR on the 5' RACE reads. The table has 1.5 million to 2 million distinct CDR3 sequences, roughly 27% seen once. The specimen sequenced was blood. These receptors originate from a woman younger than 45 in good health. The CDR3 runs from the conserved cysteine through the conserved F or W. Each record gives: D gene, clone size, J gene, V gene, CDR3 protein, CDR3 DNA. The D gene is left open where the match is weak. Rows may omit the clone size; those that give it use once, few, many or a size class.

TRBD2	.	TRBJ2-5	TRBV3-1	CASPLPGLAGGDGEQYF	TGTGCCAGCCCCCTTCCGGGACTAGCGGGAGGGGACGGTGAGCAGTACTTC
.	.	TRBJ1-1	TRBV30	CAWTKTLNTEAFF	TGTGCCTGGACGAAGACCTTGAACACTGAAGCTTTCTTT
.	.	TRBJ1-2	TRBV20-1	CSAPSGGGYTF	TGCAGTGCTCCCTCTGGGGGAGGCTACACCTTC
.	.	TRBJ2-5	TRBV5-4	CASSFVGSENEQYF	TGTGCCAGCAGCTTCGTAGGGAGTGAGAATGAGCAGTACTTC
.	once	TRBJ2-2	TRBV20-1	CSARDRRGSNTGELFF	TGCAGTGCTAGAGATCGACGGGGGTCAAACACCGGGGAGCTGTTTTTT
.	few	TRBJ2-3	TRBV11-2	CASSFYSSSTDTQYF	TGTGCCAGCAGCTTCTATTCCTCTAGCACAGATACGCAGTATTTT
.	many	TRBJ2-1	TRBV20-1	CSAAQATYNEQFF	TGCAGTGCTGCCCAGGCTACGTACAATGAGCAGTTCTTC
TRBD1	many	TRBJ1-2	TRBV20-1	CSATHPGQGPGYTF	TGCAGTGCTACCCACCCGGGACAGGGCCCTGGCTACACCTTC
.	many	TRBJ2-1	TRBV6-4	CASSDSTGNEQFF	TGTGCCAGCAGTGACTCGACAGGCAATGAGCAGTTCTTC
.	few	TRBJ1-1	TRBV7-9	CASSPPLTAMNTEAFF	TGTGCCAGCAGCCCACCCCTGACAGCTATGAACACTGAAGCTTTCTTT
TRBD2	few	TRBJ2-1	TRBV9	CASSVGIPSGSRRSYNEQFF	TGTGCCAGCAGCGTAGGAATACCTAGCGGGTCGAGAAGGTCCTACAATGAGCAGTTCTTC
.	few	TRBJ2-3	TRBV7-2	CASSLEGAVPGGTQYF	TGTGCCAGCAGCTTAGAGGGTGCGGTCCCTGGGGGTACGCAGTATTTT
TRBD1	.	TRBJ1-2	TRBV12-3/TRBV12-4	CAGSPSGQGFYGYTF	TGTGCCGGCAGTCCCTCGGGACAGGGTTTCTATGGCTACACCTTC
.	few	TRBJ1-5	TRBV12-3/TRBV12-4	CASSFSGRGGQPQHF	TGTGCCAGCAGTTTTTCCGGGAGGGGCGGTCAGCCCCAGCATTTT
.	many	TRBJ2-3	TRBV12-3/TRBV12-4	CASSYPPGTDTQYF	TGTGCCAGCAGTTATCCGCCAGGCACAGATACGCAGTATTTT
.	.	TRBJ2-7	TRBV7-9	CASSPSGRGGAYEQYF	TGTGCCAGCAGCCCCTCGGGCAGAGGGGGGGCCTACGAGCAGTACTTC
.	.	TRBJ2-3	TRBV7-9	CASSLRPEGGDTQYF	TGTGCCAGCAGCTTACGGCCCGAAGGGGGAGATACGCAGTATTTT
.	.	TRBJ1-2	TRBV9	CASSVGGWGVDYGYTF	TGTGCCAGCAGCGTAGGAGGTTGGGGAGTAGACTATGGCTACACCTTC
.	.	TRBJ2-1	TRBV14	CASSQGSYYNEQFF	TGTGCCAGCAGCCAAGGGTCCTACTACAATGAGCAGTTCTTC
TRBD1	.	TRBJ2-1	TRBV24-1	CAASEGAGYNKQFF	TGTGCCGCCAGTGAGGGGGCAGGCTACAATAAGCAGTTCTTC
TRBD2	few	TRBJ2-1	TRBV18	CASSPAGVDNEQFF	TGTGCCAGCTCGCCCGCGGGAGTCGACAATGAGCAGTTCTTC
.	.	TRBJ1-2	TRBV20-1	CSARDPSGRYGYTF	TGCAGTGCTAGAGATCCGTCAGGACGCTATGGCTACACCTTC
TRBD2	.	TRBJ2-1	TRBV30	CAWERTRTSGRRSSYNEQFF	TGTGCCTGGGAGAGAACGAGGACTAGCGGGAGGCGTAGCTCCTACAATGAGCAGTTCTTC
.	.	TRBJ2-1	TRBV24-1	CATSGNGQTLNEQFF	TGTGCCACCAGTGGAAACGGCCAGACCCTAAATGAGCAGTTCTTC
.	.	TRBJ2-1	TRBV20-1	CRALGRYNEQFF	TGCAGGGCTCTCGGACGGTACAATGAGCAGTTCTTC
TRBD1	few	TRBJ1-2	TRBV24-1	CATSPRQGVYGYTF	TGTGCCACCAGTCCTAGACAGGGGGTCTATGGCTACACCTTC
.	.	TRBJ2-7	TRBV6-2/TRBV6-3	CASSRLGGEAYEQYF	TGTGCCAGCAGCCGTCTGGGGGGCGAGGCCTACGAGCAGTACTTC